Reported below is one T cell receptor beta chain. What it binds is not known. V shed 5 bases, J shed 3 bases, and the junction held 5 bases outside the gene matches. CDR1 and CDR2 from the germline V gene are SGHVS and FNYEAQ. CDR3 length equals 14 residues. The method was immunoSEQ multiplex PCR; TCRdb's version includes in-frame clones alone and lacks a portion of them. The sample has about 350,000 clones, over 85% seen once. These data belong to a study of brain T cells in children with intractable seizures. Study results and limitations: Absence of clones before surgery may stem from lower sequencing depth. Only CDR3 sequence similarity suggested viral specificity, without known HCMV serostatus.

Time point denoted: blood from clinic visit 5 months post-surgery; TSC patient then seizure free. The receptor was isolated from a boy younger than two with tuberous sclerosis and intractable seizures. This specimen was peripheral blood, taken roughly 5 months after surgery. The genes are TRBV7-6 and TRBJ2-5; TRBD2 matches 8 bases. CDR3 residues: CASSPPGGEETQYF. CDR3 DNA sequence: TGTGCCAGCAGCCCTCCGGGAGGGGAAGAGACCCAGTACTTC.